These 14 T cell receptor beta chains were all obtained from the same sample, sequenced in a study of Graves' ophthalmopathy and Graves' hyperthyroidism. Amplification from RNA transcripts yielded the TCR beta CDR3 regions. Amplification began with first-round RT-PCR using HTBI primers, then second-round multiplex PCR was performed. TCRdb analysed the multiplex PCR reads with MiXCR anew, one entry per CDR3 protein. The sample contains 560,000 or so distinct CDR3 sequences, less than 40% of which appear only once. Sequencing was performed on peripheral blood or thyroid tissue (not recorded which). The source is an adult man with Graves' hyperthyroidism.

The chain couples TRBV11-1 to TRBJ2-2; D gene uncertain. This CDR3 comprises 14 residues. Germline assignment: CDR1 SGHAT and CDR2 FQDESV (reference sequence). V lost 1 base and J 6 bases, leaving 9 bases between the germline ends. CDR3 sequence reads: CASSLESPSGELFF. Here the CDR3 DNA reads TGTGCCAGCAGCTTAGAATCGCCGTCCGGGGAGCTGTTTTTT. The whole variable domain, remainder taken from reference TRBV11-1 and TRBJ2-2, is EAEVAQSPRYKITEKSQAVAFWCDPISGHATLYWYRQILGQGPELLVQFQDESVVDDSQLPKDRFSAERLKGVDSTLKIQPAELGDSAMYLCASSLESPSGELFFGEGSRLTVL.

V usage is TRBV20-1 and J usage is TRBJ1-1, with D possibly being TRBD1 (5 bases). V gave up 0 bases and J gave up 4 bases, with 9 bases separating them. CDR1 DFQATT and CDR2 SNEGSKA come from the germline V gene (reference sequence). CDR3 size: 13 residues. The CDR3 DNA reads TGCAGTGCTAGAGATACCAGGGCCACTGAAGCTTTCTTT. The encoded protein is CSARDTRATEAFF.

This clonotype was counted ten times or more. The chain has TRBV19 and TRBJ1-1, with D maybe TRBD1 (6 bases). Deletions cut 0 bases from V and 11 bases from J, with 10 bases between. The germline CDR1 and CDR2 sequences are LNHDA and SQIVND (reference sequence). CDR3 length: 12 residues. The CDR3 region is CASSIEGGKAFF. The CDR3 nucleotides read TGTGCCAGTAGTATAGAAGGGGGTAAGGCTTTCTTT.

V and J are TRBV20-1 and TRBJ2-2; no firm D call. This CDR3 is 13 amino acids long. CDR1 is DFQATT and CDR2 is SNEGSKA in the germline V gene (reference sequence). Deletions cut 4 bases from V and 0 bases from J, with 6 bases between. In DNA, the CDR3 is TGCAGTGCTACCAATTCGAACACCGGGGAGCTGTTTTTT. Translated, it gives CSATNSNTGELFF.

Many counts were recorded for this clonotype. The chain combines TRBV7-8 with TRBJ1-3, with D possibly being TRBD1 (6 bases). The CDR3 loop spans 16 amino acids. V lost 4 bases and J 0 bases, leaving 13 bases between the germline ends. CDR1 SGHVS and CDR2 FQNEAQ come from the germline V gene. This CDR3 reads CASSYSGQPSGNTIYF. In nucleotides, the CDR3 is TGTGCCAGCAGCTACTCCGGACAGCCCTCTGGAAACACCATATATTTT.

The V and J genes are TRBV29-1 and TRBJ2-6; perhaps D is TRBD1 or TRBD2 (5 bases each). The V and J ends lost 8 bases and 2 bases respectively, with 13 bases between them. The V gene's germline CDR1 is SQVTM and CDR2 ANQGSEA. The CDR3 totals 14 residues. CDR3 coding DNA: TGCAGCACGCTAAGGGACGCTGGGGCCAACGTCCTGACTTTC. Its protein is CSTLRDAGANVLTF.

The chain employs TRBV15 and TRBJ2-3; D is perhaps TRBD2 (6 bases). CDR3 length: 14 residues. The germline V gene has CDR1 LNHNV and CDR2 YYDKDF (reference sequence). V lost 5 bases and J 6 bases, leaving 15 bases between the germline ends. This CDR3 reads CATSGTFSGDTQYF. CDR3 DNA sequence: TGTGCCACCAGCGGGACTTTCTCCGGGGATACGCAGTATTTT.

In this sample, this clonotype turned up a few times. The chain combines TRBV7-2 with TRBJ2-5; tentatively, D is TRBD2 (6 bases). Germline CDR1 is SGHTA and CDR2 is FQGNSA. There are 17 residues in the CDR3. The DNA of the CDR3 is TGTGCTAGAGCCTCAGGCGGGATGGGATCTCTTCGGGAGACCCAGTACTTC. Translated, it gives CARASGGMGSLRETQYF.

A word on this clonotype: Being one base from a much bigger clone, this may be a read error. This rearrangement joins TRBV12-3 or TRBV12-4 to TRBJ2-7, with D possibly matching TRBD2 (5 bases). Trimming removed 2 bases at V and 0 bases at J, with 11 bases between. The CDR3 extends over 15 amino acids. The CDR3 loop reads CASSLPASYSYEQYF. Here the CDR3 DNA reads TGTGCCAGCAGTTTACCCGCTAGCTACTCCTACGAGCAGTACTTC.

The chain employs TRBV20-1 and TRBJ2-5, with TRBD1 matching over 8 bases. V lost 5 bases and J lost 9; bases outside the gene matches: 14. The V gene's germline CDR1 is DFQATT and CDR2 SNEGSKA (reference sequence). The CDR3 totals 14 residues. CDR3 region: CSAVDRVGNQPQYF. CDR3 coding DNA: TGCAGTGCTGTGGACAGGGTGGGCAATCAGCCCCAGTACTTC.

The table lists this clonotype with many counts. The chain carries TRBV2 and TRBJ1-5; the match to TRBD1 covers 7 bases. The CDR3 is made up of 14 amino acids. Germline CDR1 reads SNHLY; CDR2 reads FYNNEI. After removal of 3 bases from V and 4 bases from J, the junction contained 3 bases not matched to a gene. CDR3 residues: CASSEGDRNQPQHF. The DNA for the CDR3 is TGTGCCAGCAGTGAGGGGGACAGAAATCAGCCCCAGCATTTT.

The chain employs TRBV20-1 and TRBJ1-5; D gene uncertain. Looked up from germline, CDR1 is DFQATT and CDR2 is SNEGSKA (reference sequence). The ends were cut back, 2 bases at V and 11 bases at J, with 25 bases in the middle. This CDR3 is 16 amino acids long. CDR3: CSARSGLAGDGETQHF. In nucleotides, the CDR3 is TGCAGTGCTAGATCCGGACTAGCGGGAGATGGGGAGACCCAGCATTTT.

The chain recombines TRBV29-1 with TRBJ2-2, with 8 bases that match TRBD1. The ends lost 4 bases at V and 15 bases at J; junction bases unmatched: 16. Germline values: CDR1 SQVTM, CDR2 ANQGSEA. The CDR3 covers 14 residues. In DNA form, the CDR3 reads TGCAGCGTTGGTGGGACAGGCGGTGTTATATCGTTGTTTTTT. Protein product: CSVGGTGGVISLFF.

The chain joins TRBV15 to TRBJ2-7, with D tentatively TRBD2 (6 bases). V lost 8 bases and J lost 0, with 11 bases in between. CDR1 is LNHNV, CDR2 YYDKDF, per germline (reference sequence). This CDR3 is 13 amino acids long. CDR3 protein: CATRDGSSYEQYF. The CDR3 bases are TGTGCCACCCGGGACGGGAGCTCCTACGAGCAGTACTTC.